The table lists the clone carrying this T cell receptor (beta chain) with a count of one. The junction and the germline gene differ at one end; a read error may be behind it. RNA transcripts yielded amplified TCR beta CDR3 regions. The HTBI primer set served for first-round RT-PCR of the TCR CDR3. TCRdb fed the multiplex PCR reads into MiXCR, producing one record per CDR3 protein. The sample yields 600,000 to 850,000 distinct CDR3 sequences, 15% to 20% seen once. This record comes from a study of T cells in Graves' hyperthyroidism and ophthalmopathy. Germline V gene data show CDR1 as SGHAT and CDR2 as FQNNGV. The CDR3 has 15 amino acids. The study based diagnoses on clinical symptoms, serum thyroxine and TRAb, thyroid ultrasound and orbital computed tomography.

The V and J genes are TRBV11-2 and TRBJ2-1, with 9 bases lining up with TRBD1. Sequencing was carried out using blood. The clonotype originates from a woman between 45 and 60 years old with Graves' hyperthyroidism that later progressed to Graves' ophthalmopathy. Written as DNA, the CDR3 is TGCGCCAGCAGCCACGGACAGGGGATTTACAATGAGCAGTTCTTC. Amino acid sequence: CASSHGQGIYNEQFF.